A selection of T cell receptor beta chains follows, all from one sample in a study of CXCR3-negative and CXCR3-positive naive CD8 T cells. TCRdb re-called the 5' RACE reads; one entry per CDR3 protein, DNA not given. The listing records roughly 110,000 distinct CDR3 sequences. The sequenced sample consisted of naive CXCR3+ CD8+ T cells from blood. The receptors originated from a human donor in good health. Some clones in this sample may be carry-over from other donors' samples. The CDR3 runs from the conserved cysteine through the conserved F or W. Each record gives: V gene, J gene, CDR3 protein.

TRBV10-3,TRBJ2-5,CAISEPGQGKEETQYF
TRBV29-1,TRBJ1-1,CSVVLANRESSNTEAFF
TRBV28,TRBJ1-5,CASRSTGFGNQPQHF
TRBV6-5,TRBJ1-2,CASSYSELGTGKYGYTF
TRBV7-2,TRBJ1-2,CASSPLQSIRGYTF
TRBV5-4,TRBJ2-1,CASSLGPSGGNEQFF
TRBV20-1,TRBJ2-1,CSARDVWGGEQFF
TRBV4-2,TRBJ2-1,CASSQPPGNEQFF
TRBV30,TRBJ2-2,CAWGLMSAGELFF
TRBV10-3,TRBJ2-1,CAISEPRVSYYNEQFF
TRBV7-2,TRBJ2-3,CASITGGGGTDTQYF
TRBV5-5,TRBJ2-1,CASSDLGDEQFF
TRBV11-2,TRBJ1-1,CASNLGTGSEAFF
TRBV11-3,TRBJ2-1,CASSLGQLERVYNEQFF
TRBV12-3/TRBV12-4,TRBJ2-1,CASSQGFYNEQFF
TRBV27,TRBJ2-7,CASSLIQGENYEQYF
TRBV28,TRBJ1-2,CASSLNRATVSKDGYTF
TRBV7-9,TRBJ2-4,CASSSAGRGDIQYF
TRBV19,TRBJ1-2,CASSITPGTSHGYTF
TRBV20-1,TRBJ2-7,CSARAPRQGAYEQYF
TRBV5-6,TRBJ2-7,CASSLVRANEQYF
TRBV20-1,TRBJ1-2,CSARDVQSDYGYTF
TRBV27,TRBJ2-7,CASSFIAGAHEQYF
TRBV28,TRBJ2-1,CASRPDRVSYNEQFF
TRBV29-1,TRBJ2-7,CSVVWTNRYEQYF
TRBV12-3/TRBV12-4,TRBJ2-7,CASSALGPTYEQYF
TRBV9,TRBJ2-7,CASSVGDISYEQYF
TRBV7-3,TRBJ2-1,CASSPTGTSGNEQFF
TRBV6-6,TRBJ1-6,CAAEGSVNSPLHF
TRBV5-1,TRBJ2-5,CASSPRPGLRETQYF
TRBV6-5,TRBJ1-3,CASSIAQSGEPYSGNTIYF
TRBV19,TRBJ2-2,CASSGRGLFTGELFF
TRBV6-2/TRBV6-3,TRBJ1-1,CASRLAHGTGAFF
TRBV10-2,TRBJ2-1,CASSEEAGELNNEQFF
TRBV30,TRBJ1-2,CAWSEPGTNYGYTF
TRBV11-2,TRBJ2-7,CASSLGRGIPYEQYF
TRBV28,TRBJ2-7,CASSRANEQYF
TRBV12-3/TRBV12-4,TRBJ2-3,CASSQASGGATDTQYF
TRBV15,TRBJ2-2,CATSERAATNTGELFF
TRBV5-6,TRBJ1-2,CASSPYIDRPYGYTF
TRBV18,TRBJ2-3,CASSTPSGGPTDTQYF
TRBV29-1,TRBJ2-2,CSAPGLLATGELFF
TRBV6-1,TRBJ2-1,CASNVGGIYNEQFF
TRBV13,TRBJ2-7,CASSVDRGSYEQYF
TRBV29-1,TRBJ1-1,CSVVGETGLRTEAFF
TRBV28,TRBJ2-2,CASSSRSKVTGELFF
TRBV2,TRBJ1-6,CASNDSPNSPLHF
TRBV2,TRBJ2-7,CASSQSLLAELSYEQYF
TRBV3-1,TRBJ1-4,CASSLRTFSEGSLFF
TRBV9,TRBJ2-7,CASSVGTSGEQYF